This passage covers 30 T cell receptor beta chains from one sample sequenced in a study of T cell repertoires in cytomegalovirus infection. Using its own MiXCR run on the reads, TCRdb lists one record per CDR3 protein. Of roughly 100,000 distinct CDR3 sequences in the sample, approximately 15% are singletons; the top ten hold less than 10%. The source material was PBMCs. These receptor sequences come from a human donor in good health (CMV status not recorded). Some clones in this sample may be carry-over from other donors' samples.

At least ten counts were recorded for this clonotype. The chain carries TRBV2 and TRBJ1-4; D gene uncertain. V lost 3 bases and J lost 4, with 6 bases in between. This CDR3 is built from 13 residues. Germline-derived CDR1 and CDR2 are SNHLY and FYNNEI. This CDR3 reads CASSERVNEKLFF. CDR3 in DNA: TGTGCCAGCAGTGAGAGGGTTAATGAAAAACTGTTTTTT.

V and J are TRBV9 and TRBJ1-1, with D unresolved. With 2 bases removed from V and 2 bases from J, the gap between germline ends came to 10 bases. The CDR3 is 14 residues long. Per the germline V gene, CDR1 is SGDLS and CDR2 is YYNGEE. The CDR3 reads CASSVSGANTEAFF. For the CDR3, the DNA is TGTGCCAGCAGCGTCAGTGGAGCCAACACTGAAGCTTTCTTT.

This clonotype was detected ten times or more. The gene calls are TRBV7-2 and TRBJ2-1; no firm D call. The CDR3 totals 17 residues. Trimming cost V 4 bases and J 0 bases, with 16 bases left between them. Per germline, CDR1 SGHTA and CDR2 FQGNSA. In DNA form, the CDR3 reads TGTGCCAGCAGCTCAAGGCTAGGGTTCTACTCCTACAATGAGCAGTTCTTC. Its protein is CASSSRLGFYSYNEQFF.

The sample holds many counts of this clonotype. This chain uses TRBV5-1 with TRBJ2-7, with TRBD1 as a possible D gene (5 bases). Germline assignment: CDR1 SGHRS and CDR2 YFSETQ. The V end was cut by 4 bases, the J end by 7 bases, with 12 bases between. CDR3 length equals 12 residues. CDR3 sequence reads: CASSQGFGEQYF. In DNA, the CDR3 is TGCGCCAGCAGCCAGGGTTTCGGGGAGCAGTACTTC.

This clonotype was detected many times. The chain has TRBV20-1 and TRBJ2-5; 8 bases fit TRBD2. This CDR3 comprises 13 residues. Germline V gene sequence: CDR1 DFQATT, CDR2 SNEGSKA (reference sequence). CDR3 DNA: TGCAGCTTATCGGCGGGGGGTCGAGAGACCCAGTACTTC. Encoded protein: CSLSAGGRETQYF.

This clonotype was seen more than once but under ten times. V and J are TRBV2 and TRBJ1-2; D remains ambiguous. The CDR3 length is 13 residues. Per germline, CDR1 SNHLY and CDR2 FYNNEI. The V end lost 5 bases, the J end lost 2 bases, and 9 bases lay between the germline ends. CDR3 DNA: TGTGCCAGCAGTATATTAAAAAACTATGGCTACACCTTC. Protein: CASSILKNYGYTF.

V and J are TRBV20-1 and TRBJ1-1; 9 bases map to TRBD1. The CDR3 extends over 14 amino acids. Trimming cost V 1 base and J 6 bases; bases outside gene matches: 6. Germline V gene data show CDR1 as DFQATT and CDR2 as SNEGSKA (reference sequence). The CDR3 region is CSARGDRVAPEAFF. The CDR3 DNA follows: TGCAGTGCTAGAGGGGACAGGGTAGCGCCTGAAGCTTTCTTT.

The rearrangement joins TRBV11-2 to TRBJ2-2; 8 bases agree with TRBD1. Germline CDR1 SGHAT, CDR2 FQNNGV. V was pared by 5 bases and J by 5 bases, with 7 bases of the junction left unmatched. CDR3 length: 15 amino acids. CDR3 bases: TGTGCCAGCAGCCTAAGACAGGGGAGGACCGGGGAGCTGTTTTTT. Translating gives CASSLRQGRTGELFF.

This clonotype showed up many times. The chain links TRBV7-3 to TRBJ2-1, with TRBD2 matching 12 bases. CDR1 and CDR2 from the germline V gene are SGHTA and FQGTGA. After removal of 2 bases from V and 6 bases from J, the junction contained 2 bases not matched to a gene. The CDR3 consists of 15 residues. DNA of the CDR3: TGTGCCAGCAGCTTAGGACTAGCGGGGCTCAATGAGCAGTTCTTC. As protein: CASSLGLAGLNEQFF.

This chain connects TRBV27 to TRBJ2-2, with 8 positions matching TRBD1. Germline values: CDR1 MNHEY, CDR2 SMNVEV (reference sequence). There are 16 residues in the CDR3. V lost 0 bases to trimming and J lost 5 bases; unmatched junction nucleotides: 5. For the CDR3, the DNA is TGTGCCAGCAGTTTATCGCCTCAGGGGGCGACCGGGGAGCTGTTTTTT. It codes for CASSLSPQGATGELFF.

J is TRBJ2-7 and V is TRBV20-1; tentative D call: TRBD1 (6 bases). Trimming removed 3 bases from V and 6 bases from J, with 18 bases in between. Germline CDR1 and CDR2: DFQATT and SNEGSKA (reference sequence). The length of the CDR3 is 14 residues. The CDR3 DNA reads as TGCAGTGCTAGTGTCAACAGGGTCCTGGGCGAGCAGTACTTC. Translated, it gives CSASVNRVLGEQYF.

The genes are TRBV2 and TRBJ2-2, with D tentatively TRBD2 (6 bases). The CDR3 loop spans 17 amino acids. Germline loops: CDR1 SNHLY, CDR2 FYNNEI. Trimming shortened V by 2 bases and J by 3 bases, and 16 bases separated the two germline ends. The CDR3 region has the DNA TGTGCCAGCAGTGAACCCGAAAGGCGGGGACACACCGGGGAGCTGTTTTTT. Its translation is CASSEPERRGHTGELFF.

This clonotype came up a few times. Being one base from a much bigger clone, this may be a read error. The rearrangement links TRBV7-2 to TRBJ1-1; unclear D gene. The CDR3 runs 12 residues. Germline V gene sequence: CDR1 SGHTA, CDR2 FQGNSA. V gave up 2 bases and J gave up 7 bases, with 8 bases separating them. This CDR3 reads CASSLSGFEAFF. The CDR3 DNA is TGTGCCAGCAGCTTATCAGGCTTTGAAGCTTTCTTT.

Only a few counts were recorded for this clonotype. The rearrangement links TRBV7-9 to TRBJ1-1; 8 bases align to TRBD1. Trimming took 5 bases from V and 7 from J; bases not matched to a gene: 9. Germline loops: CDR1 SEHNR, CDR2 FQNEAQ (reference sequence). The CDR3 consists of 14 residues. The CDR3 region has the DNA TGTGCCAGCAGCCCCCCGGACAGGGTGAGTGAAGCTTTCTTT. Protein sequence: CASSPPDRVSEAFF.

The chain is built from TRBV4-1 and TRBJ2-2, with D unresolved. This CDR3 is built from 19 residues. Trimming shortened V by 0 bases and J by 3 bases, and 20 bases separated the two germline ends. Germline lookup yields CDR1 MGHRA and CDR2 YSYEKL. CDR3 residues: CASSQDYLGKMVYTGELFF. The CDR3 DNA follows: TGCGCCAGCAGCCAAGATTACTTAGGGAAAATGGTATACACCGGGGAGCTGTTTTTT.

The chain combines TRBV29-1 with TRBJ2-3, with a tentative D call TRBD2 (5 bases). Per the germline V gene, CDR1 is SQVTM and CDR2 is ANQGSEA. CDR3 size: 13 residues. Trimming cost V 3 bases and J 3 bases, with 10 bases left between them. In DNA, the CDR3 is TGCAGCGTTGACCGGGGAGCGACAGATACGCAGTATTTT. Its protein is CSVDRGATDTQYF.

A note on this clonotype: A read error is possible here, since a much larger clone lies one base away. V is TRBV20-1 and J is TRBJ2-1; D gene unclear. The CDR3 length is 18 residues. Between the trimmed V and J ends, which lost 0 bases and 1 base, there was a span of 19 bases. CDR1 is DFQATT, CDR2 SNEGSKA, per germline (reference sequence). CDR3 residues: CSARDITPNDSSYNEQFF. The CDR3 nucleotides read TGCAGTGCTAGAGATATCACTCCCAACGATTCATCCTACAATGAGCAGTTCTTC.

This clonotype was picked up many times. The chain is built from TRBV7-9 and TRBJ2-1; the D is unclear. Per the germline V gene, CDR1 is SEHNR and CDR2 is FQNEAQ (reference sequence). Trimming stripped 4 bases from V and 0 bases from J, with 7 bases between. CDR3 length equals 14 residues. DNA of the CDR3: TGTGCCAGCAGCTCTCTAAGCTCCTACAATGAGCAGTTCTTC. Its translation is CASSSLSSYNEQFF.

This clonotype was observed a handful of times. The rearrangement joins TRBV28 to TRBJ1-1; unclear D gene. The V and J ends lost 7 bases and 3 bases respectively, with 21 bases between them. The CDR3 covers 16 residues. Germline V gives CDR1 MDHEN, CDR2 SYDVKM. The CDR3 region is CASISPSFLSYTEAFF. The CDR3 coding sequence is TGTGCCAGCATCTCTCCAAGCTTTCTATCCTACACTGAAGCTTTCTTT. The variable domain in full, with the rest retrieved from reference TRBV28 and TRBJ1-1, is DVKVTQSSRYLVKRTGEKVFLECVQDMDHENMFWYRQDPGLGLRLIYFSYDVKMKEKGDIPEGYSVSREKKERFSLILESASTNQTSMYLCASISPSFLSYTEAFFGQGTRLTVV.

In this sample, this clonotype turned up many times. This chain uses TRBV7-2 with TRBJ1-5; no clear D gene. There are 12 residues in the CDR3. The germline V gene has CDR1 SGHTA and CDR2 FQGNSA. Trimming pared 6 bases from V and 5 bases from J, leaving 8 bases between. CDR3 nucleotides: TGTGCCAGCAGTCGGGTGGATCAGCCCCAGCATTTT. Translating gives CASSRVDQPQHF.

This clonotype appeared many times. The chain employs TRBV5-6 and TRBJ1-2; D uncertain. Trimming pared 2 bases from V and 9 bases from J, leaving 14 bases between. In germline, CDR1 is SGHDT, CDR2 YYEEEE. The CDR3 is 13 amino acids. This CDR3 reads CASSFGLTESYTF. In nucleotides, the CDR3 is TGTGCCAGCAGCTTCGGTCTCACGGAGAGCTACACCTTC.

This clonotype was counted a few times. The rearrangement uses TRBV6-2 or TRBV6-3 and TRBJ2-5; TRBD2 is a possible D gene (6 bases). Per germline, CDR1 MNHEY and CDR2 SVGEGT. The V gene lost 4 bases and the J gene lost 1 base, with 16 bases spanning the gap. The CDR3 length is 16 residues. The CDR3: CASSSLTWEVQETQYF. CDR3 DNA: TGTGCCAGCAGTTCCCTAACCTGGGAGGTCCAAGAGACCCAGTACTTC.

This clonotype appeared a few times. The chain uses TRBV29-1 and TRBJ2-2; D ambiguous. Germline values: CDR1 SQVTM, CDR2 ANQGSEA. This CDR3 contains 12 residues. With 7 bases removed from V and 4 bases from J, the gap between germline ends came to 10 bases. CDR3: CSAPKVTGELFF. For the CDR3, the DNA is TGCAGCGCCCCGAAAGTCACCGGGGAGCTGTTTTTT.

The chain recombines TRBV14 with TRBJ2-1; the match to TRBD1 covers 9 bases. This CDR3 has 14 amino acids. The V segment lost 6 bases and the J segment 9 bases; nucleotides outside the gene matches: 9. CDR1 and CDR2 from the germline V gene are SGHDN and FVKESK. CDR3 nucleotides: TGTGCCAGCAGAATGGGGGGACAGGGATCTGAGCAGTTCTTC. Translated: CASRMGGQGSEQFF.

This clonotype was seen a few times. The rearrangement links TRBV20-1 to TRBJ2-2; D not resolved. This CDR3 contains 14 residues. Trimming cost V 1 base and J 4 bases, with 10 bases left between them. Germline V gene sequence: CDR1 DFQATT, CDR2 SNEGSKA (reference sequence). CDR3: CSARGPWGTGELFF. Here the CDR3 DNA reads TGCAGTGCTAGAGGACCGTGGGGCACCGGGGAGCTGTTTTTT.

This clonotype has more than one count but fewer than ten. The chain joins TRBV28 to TRBJ1-2, with D possibly matching TRBD1 (5 bases). Per germline, CDR1 MDHEN and CDR2 SYDVKM. Trimming left V 5 bases short and J 3 bases short, with 13 bases between. The CDR3 sequence is 14 residues long. CDR3 sequence reads: CASSRGGEDYGYTF. The CDR3 nucleotides read TGTGCCAGCAGTCGGGGAGGGGAAGACTATGGCTACACCTTC.

V gene TRBV14 combines with J gene TRBJ1-3; weak D call: TRBD1 (6 bases). The V and J ends lost 5 bases and 0 bases respectively, with 14 bases between them. The CDR3 covers 16 residues. From germline, CDR1 is SGHDN and CDR2 FVKESK. CDR3 DNA sequence: TGTGCCAGCAGCACACGGATCAGGGGCTCTGGAAACACCATATATTTT. It translates to CASSTRIRGSGNTIYF.

This clonotype was observed at least ten times. V is TRBV7-2 and J is TRBJ2-1; D not certain. The V and J ends lost 6 bases and 10 bases respectively, with 13 bases between them. Germline-derived CDR1 and CDR2 are SGHTA and FQGNSA. There are 12 residues in the CDR3. CDR3 sequence reads: CASSPRAYEQFF. The CDR3, as DNA: TGTGCCAGCAGTCCTAGGGCATACGAGCAGTTCTTC.

This chain joins TRBV28 and TRBJ2-7; 11 nucleotides line up with TRBD1. The V gene end was trimmed by 4 bases and the J gene end by 2 bases; junction bases not matched to a gene: 4. Per the germline V gene, CDR1 is MDHEN and CDR2 is SYDVKM. The CDR3 has 15 amino acids. The DNA of the CDR3 is TGTGCCAGCAGTTCCCGGGACAGGGGGGCCTACGAGCAGTACTTC. Protein sequence: CASSSRDRGAYEQYF.

This clonotype has a handful of counts. The chain couples TRBV14 to TRBJ1-6; D uncertain. The CDR3 is made up of 13 amino acids. CDR1 is SGHDN, CDR2 FVKESK, per germline. V was shortened by 1 base and J by 9 bases, with 7 bases between the two germline ends. The CDR3 DNA reads TGTGCCAGCAGCCAAGCCGTCGGTTCACCCCTCCACTTT. It translates to CASSQAVGSPLHF.